The clone carrying this TCR beta chain was picked up many times. Its antigen is currently unknown. The data are from a study of CD8 T cells in ankylosing spondylitis. Broader study findings: Disease-linked clones reportedly showed significant enrichment in matched ankylosing spondylitis synovial fluid. Reactive arthritis synovial fluid and blood were previously reported to contain some motif variants. Disease-linked clones were CD8+ and relatively rare in peripheral blood.

With molecular barcodes, quantitative 5'-RACE was used to make the TCR beta libraries. MiXCR, applied by TCRdb to the 5' RACE reads, yields one record per CDR3 protein. This table has under 250,000 distinct CDR3 sequences, around 8% appearing once. Looked up from germline, CDR1 is SGHRS and CDR2 is YFSETQ. The J segment lost 5 bases and the V segment lost 4 bases, leaving 8 bases of the junction unmatched. The CDR3 runs 15 residues. This TCR derives from a female donor with ankylosing spondylitis or in good health (not recorded which). Specimen: blood, either unsorted or a sorted T cell fraction (not recorded which). V gene TRBV5-1 combines with J gene TRBJ2-2; 7 nucleotides align to TRBD1. The CDR3 nucleotides read TGCGCCAGCAGCAGCCGGGACAGCCTTACCGGGGAGCTGTTTTTT. This translates into CASSSRDSLTGELFF.